Presented here are 26 T cell receptor beta chains from one specimen sequenced in a study of spatial heterogeneity in lung cancer. These receptors' antigens are unknown. The time point: sample taken at primary tumor resection. TCRdb reanalysed the 5' RACE reads using MiXCR and keeps one entry per CDR3 protein. The data show about 16,000 distinct CDR3 sequences, with approximately 5.6% seen just once and about a tenth held by the top ten. Study-level results: Tumor mutation counts were tracked by expanded intratumoral alpha and beta TCR counts.

This specimen was lung tumor tissue, taken at surgery. These receptors were obtained from a female donor with early-stage non-small cell lung cancer.

This clonotype was counted many times. This beta chain lies outside the target of a library built for alpha chains; its clone size means little. This chain uses TRBV19 with TRBJ1-3, with D unclear. Germline CDR1 reads LNHDA; CDR2 reads SQIVND (reference sequence). The CDR3 contains 16 residues. V dropped 9 bases and J dropped 1 base, with 19 bases sitting between them. CDR3 DNA sequence: TGTGCCAGCATTGGAATCCGGGTTCAGTCTGGAAACACCATATATTTT. Residues: CASIGIRVQSGNTIYF.

In its sample, this clonotype was seen many times. Being off target in a library aimed at alpha chains, this beta chain has a size of little meaning. This chain joins TRBV27 and TRBJ2-7, with TRBD2 identical over 9 bases. With 7 bases clipped from V and 2 bases from J, the junction kept 12 bases outside the gene matches. This CDR3 is 16 amino acids long. Germline CDR1 and CDR2: MNHEY and SMNVEV (reference sequence). CDR3 sequence (DNA): TGTGCCAGCACCCCTAGCGGGAAGGCCTACACCTACGAGCAGTACTTC. It yields the protein CASTPSGKAYTYEQYF.

This clonotype was counted at least ten times. Little can be read into the size of this beta chain, an off-target read in a library designed for alpha chains. The chain carries TRBV7-3 and TRBJ2-2; D is undetermined. Germline-derived CDR1 and CDR2 are SGHTA and FQGTGA. The CDR3 runs to 13 residues. V shed 2 bases and J shed 5 bases, with 6 bases lying between them. CDR3 nucleotide sequence: TGTGCCAGCAGCTTATCCTCAACCGGGGAGCTGTTTTTT. It yields the protein CASSLSSTGELFF.

This clonotype was found many times. Within a library made for alpha chains, this beta chain is off target, and its count is uninformative. This chain links TRBV6-6 with TRBJ2-3; D is undetermined. CDR3 length equals 13 residues. V was trimmed by 4 bases and J by 1 base, leaving 6 bases between them. Per germline, CDR1 MNHNY and CDR2 SVGAGI (reference sequence). The CDR3 region is CASSSPGTDTQYF. CDR3 nucleotide sequence: TGTGCCAGCAGTTCGCCGGGCACAGATACGCAGTATTTT.

This clonotype appeared many times. Little can be read into the size of this beta chain, an off-target read in a library designed for alpha chains. This chain connects TRBV25-1 to TRBJ2-5; the match to TRBD2 covers 7 bases. The CDR3 is made up of 15 amino acids. Germline CDR1 MGHDK, CDR2 SYGVNS. The J segment lost 3 bases and the V segment lost 2 bases, leaving 6 bases of the junction unmatched. Written as DNA, the CDR3 is TGTGCCAGCAGTGAAGGCGGGAGAACAAAAGAGACCCAGTACTTC. Protein sequence: CASSEGGRTKETQYF. Complete variable domain (other parts from reference TRBV25-1 and TRBJ2-5): EADIYQTPRYLVIGTGKKITLECSQTMGHDKMYWYQQDPGMELHLIHYSYGVNSTEKGDLSSESTVSRIRTEHFPLTLESARPSHTSQYLCASSEGGRTKETQYFGPGTRLLVL.

About this clonotype: This beta chain appears as a stray read in a library generated for alpha chains; its size is not informative. V and J are TRBV28 and TRBJ2-3; 12 bases are a match to TRBD2. Losses at the gene ends were 7 bases for V and 4 bases for J; bases not matched to a gene: 6. Germline V gives CDR1 MDHEN, CDR2 SYDVKM. This CDR3 region has 15 residues. This CDR3 reads CASILAGGRADTQYF. As DNA, the CDR3 is TGTGCCAGCATCCTAGCGGGAGGGCGAGCAGATACGCAGTATTTT.

The table lists this clonotype with many counts. A library made for alpha chains picked up this beta chain off target, so its size means little. CDR3 DNA: TGCGCCAGCAGCCGGGGGGAGGTCACAGATACGCAGTATTTT. Translating it yields CASSRGEVTDTQYF. This chain uses TRBV5-1 with TRBJ2-3; 7 bases align to TRBD2. The V segment lost 4 bases and the J segment 2 bases; nucleotides outside the gene matches: 4. There are 14 residues in the CDR3. Germline assignment: CDR1 SGHRS and CDR2 YFSETQ.

Notes on this clonotype: A library prepared for alpha chains yielded this beta chain as an off-target read; its size is of little meaning. V is TRBV24-1 and J is TRBJ1-5; D unclear. V lost 5 bases and J lost 8, with 12 bases in between. The CDR3 runs to 13 residues. In germline, CDR1 is KGHDR, CDR2 SFDVKD. This chain's CDR3 is CATSGPNGEPQHF. DNA for the CDR3: TGTGCCACCAGTGGACCGAACGGTGAGCCCCAGCATTTT.

As regards this clonotype: In a library made to pick up alpha chains, this beta chain is a stray read with a size that means little. The V gene is TRBV7-2, the J gene TRBJ2-5, with TRBD2 matching 12 bases. The CDR3 is 16 amino acids. CDR1 and CDR2 (germline): SGHTA, FQGNSA. Trimming at V came to 4 bases and at J to 5 bases, leaving 8 bases not matched to a gene. The CDR3 protein is CASSYLAGGRFETQYF. The CDR3 DNA is TGTGCCAGCAGCTACCTAGCGGGAGGGCGGTTTGAGACCCAGTACTTC. The variable domain in full, with the rest retrieved from reference TRBV7-2 and TRBJ2-5, is GAGVSQSPSNKVTEKGKDVELRCDPISGHTALYWYRQSLGQGLEFLIYFQGNSAPDKSGLPSDRFSAERTGGSVSTLTIQRTQQEDSAVYLCASSYLAGGRFETQYFGPGTRLLVL.

This clonotype was detected ten times or more. Found in a library prepared for alpha chains, this beta chain is an off-target read, and its abundance has little meaning. The chain uses TRBV5-1 and TRBJ2-7, with a possible D match to TRBD1 (6 bases). CDR3 length equals 16 residues. Trimming cost V 2 bases and J 0 bases, with 15 bases left between them. The germline CDR1 and CDR2 sequences are SGHRS and YFSETQ. DNA of the CDR3: TGCGCCAGCAGCTTTTTTTCCGACAGGCCCTCCTACGAGCAGTACTTC. Encoded protein: CASSFFSDRPSYEQYF.

This clonotype was seen repeatedly, ten times or more. This beta chain was picked up by a library intended for alpha chains and is off target, so its count carries little meaning. CDR3 region: CASSQNTYEQYF. The CDR3 bases are TGCGCCAGCAGCCAGAATACCTACGAGCAGTACTTC. The chain combines TRBV4-1 with TRBJ2-7; D not certain. The germline V and J ends were trimmed by 3 bases and 2 bases, with 5 bases remaining between them. Germline CDR1 reads MGHRA; CDR2 reads YSYEKL. The CDR3 spans 12 residues.

This clonotype occurred many times. Since the library was made to target alpha chains, this beta chain is a stray read and its abundance is not meaningful. The V call is TRBV10-3, the J call TRBJ1-1; a weak D match, TRBD1 (6 bases). CDR1 is ENHRY, CDR2 SYGVKD, per germline. The CDR3 has 14 amino acids. Trimming removed 7 bases at V and 5 bases at J, with 17 bases between. As DNA, the CDR3 is TGTGCCATCAATAACAGGGAGGTGGGGACTGAAGCTTTCTTT. Its protein product is CAINNREVGTEAFF.

This clonotype was detected a few times. This beta chain is a stray read from a library made for alpha chains; its abundance is not meaningful. The V and J genes are TRBV6-5 and TRBJ1-4, with a weak D call TRBD1 (5 bases). Per the germline V gene, CDR1 is MNHEY and CDR2 is SVGAGI. Trimming cost V 2 bases and J 8 bases, with 12 bases left between them. CDR3 length: 14 amino acids. CDR3 region: CASSYLGGEEKLFF. CDR3 DNA sequence: TGTGCCAGCAGTTACCTGGGGGGGGAGGAAAAACTGTTTTTT.

The table lists this clonotype with many counts. Because this beta chain is a stray read in a library intended to capture alpha chains, its abundance should not be given much weight. This chain connects TRBV12-3 or TRBV12-4 to TRBJ2-2; no definite D call. V shed 5 bases and J shed 0 bases, with 13 bases lying between them. CDR3 length equals 16 residues. The CDR3 protein is CASSPHQAANTGELFF. The CDR3 coding sequence is TGTGCCAGCAGTCCCCATCAAGCCGCGAACACCGGGGAGCTGTTTTTT.

On this clonotype itself: As an off-target read in a library built for alpha chains, this beta chain has a frequency of little significance. This sequence joins TRBV9 and TRBJ1-4, with D tentatively TRBD1 (5 bases). Per germline, CDR1 SGDLS and CDR2 YYNGEE. V lost 3 bases, J lost 6 bases, and 9 bases lay in between. The CDR3 runs to 13 residues. For the CDR3, the DNA is TGTGCCAGCAGCGCCGGGACGGATGAAAAACTGTTTTTT. This gives the protein CASSAGTDEKLFF. The full variable domain, completed using reference TRBV9 and TRBJ1-4, is DSGVTQTPKHLITATGQRVTLRCSPRSGDLSVYWYQQSLDQGLQFLIQYYNGEERAKGNILERFSAQQFPDLHSELNLSSLELGDSALYFCASSAGTDEKLFFGSGTQLSVL.

This clonotype was counted ten times or more. Since it is a stray read in a library aimed at alpha chains, this beta chain has a size that is not meaningful. The chain recombines TRBV7-9 with TRBJ1-1, with D tentatively TRBD1 (5 bases). CDR1 and CDR2 from the germline V gene are SEHNR and FQNEAQ (reference sequence). This CDR3 region has 13 residues. V was clipped by 5 bases and J by 0 bases, with 7 bases between them. The CDR3 region has the DNA TGTGCCAGCAGCGGGGGACTGAACACTGAAGCTTTCTTT. This sequence encodes CASSGGLNTEAFF.

This clonotype occurred many times. As an off-target read in a library built for alpha chains, this beta chain has a frequency of little significance. The chain has TRBV28 and TRBJ2-7, with D maybe TRBD2 (6 bases). V lost 7 bases to trimming and J lost 9 bases, with 19 bases between them. This CDR3 has 13 residues. Germline V gene sequence: CDR1 MDHEN, CDR2 SYDVKM. The CDR3 protein is CASTTPGVAGQYF. The CDR3 region has the DNA TGTGCCAGCACGACCCCGGGGGTAGCAGGGCAGTACTTC.

This clonotype was found a few times. As an off-target read in a library built for alpha chains, this beta chain has a frequency of little significance. The rearrangement uses TRBV27 and TRBJ1-5; no reliable D call. With 1 base removed from V and 2 bases from J, the gap between germline ends came to 6 bases. Germline values: CDR1 MNHEY, CDR2 SMNVEV (reference sequence). This CDR3 comprises 14 residues. This chain's CDR3 is CASSLYPGNQPQHF. As DNA, the CDR3 is TGTGCCAGCAGTTTATACCCCGGCAATCAGCCCCAGCATTTT.

This clonotype is classed as medium-sized. Since it is a stray read in a library aimed at alpha chains, this beta chain has a size that is not meaningful. V and J are TRBV20-1 and TRBJ2-3; TRBD1 might be the D (6 bases). Trimming took 6 bases from V and 0 from J, leaving 10 bases between them. Germline lookup yields CDR1 DFQATT and CDR2 SNEGSKA (reference sequence). CDR3 length: 13 residues. The CDR3 DNA sequence: TGCAGTGCGGGGGCCGGTAGCACAGATACGCAGTATTTT. Translation: CSAGAGSTDTQYF.

For this clonotype: Because the library targeted alpha chains, this beta chain is an off-target read whose size means little. V usage is TRBV6-1 and J usage is TRBJ2-7, with D possibly matching TRBD1 (6 bases). The ends were cut back, 2 bases at V and 2 bases at J, with 10 bases in the middle. The CDR3 consists of 14 residues. Germline V CDR1 and CDR2: MNHNS, SASEGT. Here the CDR3 reads CASSEQGPTYEQYF. As DNA, the CDR3 is TGTGCCAGCAGTGAACAGGGGCCCACCTACGAGCAGTACTTC.

In its sample, this clonotype was seen many times. Being off target in a library aimed at alpha chains, this beta chain has a size of little meaning. The V and J genes are TRBV5-6 and TRBJ2-3; 12 bases line up with TRBD2. The length of the CDR3 is 18 residues. The germline CDR1 and CDR2 sequences are SGHDT and YYEEEE. J was trimmed by 2 bases and V by 2 bases; bases with no gene match: 9. Here the CDR3 reads CASSFFGRTSGNTDTQYF. The DNA of the CDR3 is TGTGCCAGCAGCTTTTTCGGCCGGACTAGCGGGAACACAGATACGCAGTATTTT.

This clonotype appeared many times. This beta chain is off target for a library built for alpha chains, so its abundance means little. This chain links TRBV7-8 with TRBJ2-5; D not certain. The CDR3 runs 14 residues. Germline CDR1 is SGHVS and CDR2 is FQNEAQ. Trimming took off 0 bases at V and 4 bases at J, with 9 bases between the two ends. The DNA for the CDR3 is TGTGCCAGCAGCTTAGCGCCCGGCGGAGAGACCCAGTACTTC. Translated, it gives CASSLAPGGETQYF.

This clonotype was counted ten times or more. The library was prepared for alpha chains; this beta chain is a stray read, so its frequency means little. The V and J genes are TRBV7-9 and TRBJ2-1; 11 nucleotides line up with TRBD2. The trim removed 5 bases at V and 4 bases at J, leaving 10 bases unmatched. In germline, CDR1 is SEHNR, CDR2 FQNEAQ (reference sequence). This CDR3 contains 17 residues. The CDR3 sequence: CASSAMLGLAAYNEQFF. CDR3 DNA: TGTGCCAGCAGCGCCATGTTGGGACTAGCGGCTTACAATGAGCAGTTCTTC.

This clonotype is medium-sized by share. Because the library targeted alpha chains, this beta chain is an off-target read whose size means little. V is TRBV5-1 and J is TRBJ2-2; the D is unclear. Germline-derived CDR1 and CDR2 are SGHRS and YFSETQ. Trimming took 2 bases from V and 7 from J, leaving 3 bases between them. The CDR3 contains 11 residues. The CDR3 nucleotides read TGCGCCAGCAGCTTCGGCGGGGAGCTGTTTTTT. Protein product: CASSFGGELFF.

In this sample, this clonotype turned up many times. This beta chain lies outside the target of a library built for alpha chains; its clone size means little. V usage is TRBV6-9 and J usage is TRBJ2-5, with TRBD2 matching over 8 bases. CDR3 length equals 14 residues. V gave up 3 bases and J gave up 4 bases; unmatched junction bases: 4. From germline, CDR1 is MNHGY and CDR2 SVAAGI. The CDR3 protein is CASSYGTSPETQYF. CDR3 in DNA: TGTGCCAGCAGTTACGGGACTAGTCCAGAGACCCAGTACTTC.

This clonotype is medium-sized in the sample. This beta chain is an unintended read in a library built for alpha chains; its size means little. V is TRBV6-6 and J is TRBJ2-2, with D possibly matching TRBD1 (5 bases). From germline, CDR1 is MNHNY and CDR2 SVGAGI (reference sequence). Trimming shortened V by 6 bases and J by 6 bases, and 14 bases separated the two germline ends. CDR3 length: 14 amino acids. DNA for the CDR3: TGTGCCAGCAGCAACGGCAGGGTGTCCGGGGAGCTGTTTTTT. Residues: CASSNGRVSGELFF.